What follows are 8 T cell receptor beta chains derived from one specimen sequenced in a study of blood T cell repertoires in COVID-19. Repertoires were generated with immunoSEQ multiplex PCR, while TCRdb's copy carries only in-frame clones and drops some. There are around 220,000 clones in the sample; around 80% occur only once, and over 6% lies in the top ten. Sequencing was carried out using peripheral blood. Receptor source: an elderly woman with COVID-19, enrolled during active disease.

Only a few counts were recorded for this clone. The chain carries TRBV28 and TRBJ2-3; 7 bases align to TRBD1. In germline, CDR1 is MDHEN, CDR2 SYDVKM. V was clipped by 6 bases and J by 0 bases; unmatched bases: 6. This CDR3 is 15 amino acids long. CDR3 nucleotide sequence: TGTGCCAGCAGCACGGGACAGCCTAGCACAGATACGCAGTATTTT. As protein: CASSTGQPSTDTQYF. The full variable domain, with the rest looked up from reference TRBV28 and TRBJ2-3, is DVKVTQSSRYLVKRTGEKVFLECVQDMDHENMFWYRQDPGLGLRLIYFSYDVKMKEKGDIPEGYSVSREKKERFSLILESASTNQTSMYLCASSTGQPSTDTQYFGPGTRLTVL.

The J gene is TRBJ1-4, the V gene TRBV5-1, with 7 bases matching TRBD1. Trimming at V came to 0 bases and at J to 2 bases, leaving 7 bases not matched to a gene. CDR3 length: 17 residues. Looked up from germline, CDR1 is SGHRS and CDR2 is YFSETQ. The CDR3 protein is CASSLGSGGGTNEKLFF. The DNA for the CDR3 is TGCGCCAGCAGCTTGGGCTCAGGAGGGGGCACTAATGAAAAACTGTTTTTT.

This clone was detected once. This rearrangement joins TRBV11-2 to TRBJ2-3; D gene uncertain. The CDR3 sequence is 14 residues long. V was shortened by 3 bases and J by 5 bases, with 12 bases between the two germline ends. Germline V gene lookup returns CDR1 SGHAT and CDR2 FQNNGV. Here the CDR3 reads CASSFGSAGDTQYF. The CDR3 nucleotides read TGTGCCAGCAGCTTTGGATCGGCAGGAGATACGCAGTATTTT.

The genes are TRBV3-1 (or the pseudogene TRBV3-2) and TRBJ2-7; D gene uncertain. CDR1 is LGHDT, CDR2 YNNKEL, per germline (reference sequence). V was trimmed by 1 base and J by 5 bases, leaving 9 bases between them. This CDR3 contains 13 residues. This CDR3 reads CASSQGSWDEQYF. The CDR3 nucleotides are TGTGCCAGCAGCCAAGGGAGCTGGGACGAGCAGTACTTC.

This clone was seen only once. The V call is TRBV6-5, the J call TRBJ2-7; 7 nucleotides agree with TRBD2. Trimming took 6 bases from V and 5 from J; bases not matched to a gene: 10. The germline gives CDR1 MNHEY, CDR2 SVGAGI. This CDR3 contains 14 residues. The CDR3 nucleotides read TGTGCCAGCAGCAACCGGGACTATACCAACGAGCAGTACTTC. Translated, it gives CASSNRDYTNEQYF.

This clone turned up a few times. Sequence at one end of the junction differs from germline and may be a read error. V is TRBV28 and J is TRBJ1-5; D unresolved. The V gene's germline CDR1 is MDHEN and CDR2 SYDVKM. This CDR3 has 12 amino acids. The CDR3 protein is CASSSSIQPQHF. CDR3 in DNA: TGTGCCAGCAGTTCAAGCATTCAGCCCCAGCATTTT.

V gene TRBV6-5 combines with J gene TRBJ2-7; TRBD1 matches at 7 bases. V gave up 2 bases and J gave up 2 bases; unmatched junction bases: 6. CDR3 length equals 15 residues. CDR1 and CDR2 (germline): MNHEY, SVGAGI. Here the CDR3 reads CASSYQTGIPYEQYF. The CDR3, as DNA: TGTGCCAGCAGTTACCAGACAGGGATCCCCTACGAGCAGTACTTC.

The table lists this clone with a count of one. The V and J genes are TRBV6-5 and TRBJ2-7; D may be TRBD1 (6 bases). The germline V gene has CDR1 MNHEY and CDR2 SVGAGI. The length of the CDR3 is 13 residues. Trimming took off 7 bases at V and 3 bases at J, with 13 bases between the two ends. The CDR3 coding sequence is TGTGCCAGCACCCCAGGGGTAGGCTACGAGCAGTACTTC. Protein sequence: CASTPGVGYEQYF.